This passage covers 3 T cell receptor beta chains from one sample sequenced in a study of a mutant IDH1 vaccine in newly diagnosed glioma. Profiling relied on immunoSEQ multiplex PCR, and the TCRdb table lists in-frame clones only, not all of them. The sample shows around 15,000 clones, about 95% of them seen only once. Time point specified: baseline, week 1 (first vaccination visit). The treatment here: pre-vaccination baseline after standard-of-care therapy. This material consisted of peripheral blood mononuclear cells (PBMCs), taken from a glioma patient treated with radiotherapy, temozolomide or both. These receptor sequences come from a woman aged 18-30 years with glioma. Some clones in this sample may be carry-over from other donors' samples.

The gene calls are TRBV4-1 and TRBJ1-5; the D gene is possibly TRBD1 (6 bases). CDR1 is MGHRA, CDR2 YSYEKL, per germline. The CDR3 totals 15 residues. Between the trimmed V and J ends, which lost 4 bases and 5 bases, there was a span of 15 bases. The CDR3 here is CASSPYPRGYQPQHF. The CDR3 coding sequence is TGCGCCAGCAGCCCCTATCCCAGGGGCTATCAGCCCCAGCATTTT.

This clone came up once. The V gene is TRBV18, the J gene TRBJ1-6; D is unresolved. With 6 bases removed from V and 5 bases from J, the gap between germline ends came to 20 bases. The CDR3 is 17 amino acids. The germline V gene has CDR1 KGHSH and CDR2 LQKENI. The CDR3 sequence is CASSLGQPPINNSPLHF. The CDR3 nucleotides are TGTGCCAGCTCCCTGGGTCAACCTCCCATCAATAATTCACCCCTCCACTTT.

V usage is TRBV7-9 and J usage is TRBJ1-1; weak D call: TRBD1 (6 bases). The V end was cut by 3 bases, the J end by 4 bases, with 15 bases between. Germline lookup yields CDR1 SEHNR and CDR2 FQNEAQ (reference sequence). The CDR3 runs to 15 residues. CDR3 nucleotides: TGTGCCAGCAGCTTGCCCCAGGGGTCGGGCACTGAAGCTTTCTTT. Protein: CASSLPQGSGTEAFF.